This TCR beta chain was recovered during a study of CD8+ T cells in alopecia areata. Regarding the study as a whole: Affected scalp, especially in alopecia totalis/universalis, had a higher clonality than normal scalp did. Sharing of TCR sequences between patients (possibly for HLA-related reasons) was less clear than in mice. Normal skin contains resident alphabeta T cells, and these are also sequenced in scalp samples.

The authors extracted RNA and reverse transcribed it into cDNA as the sequencing template. The table came from immunoSEQ multiplex PCR; TCRdb's copy has only in-frame clones and leaves some out. The data contain some 110,000 clones, around 61% of them singletons. On this clone: What it recognizes is unknown. The identical CDR3 is also encoded by other nucleotide sequences in the sample.

Per germline, CDR1 DFQATT and CDR2 SNEGSKA (reference sequence). The CDR3 contains 11 residues. Trimming cost V 1 base and J 6 bases, with 5 bases left between them. This receptor was taken from a human donor in good health. Sequenced input: CD4+ T cells sorted from blood. The rearrangement joins TRBV20-1 to TRBJ2-3; no clear D gene. DNA of the CDR3: TGCAGTGCTAGAGGTCAGGATACGCAGTATTTT. The encoded protein is CSARGQDTQYF.